The sequence of this T cell receptor (beta chain) was determined in a study of neurological immune-mediated disorders. This clonotype was seen repeatedly, ten times or more. The antigen remains undetermined. It was by 5'RACE with 10-nucleotide random UMIs that the cDNA was made. TCRdb reprocessed the 5' RACE reads with MiXCR, giving one entry per CDR3 protein. This table has 55,000 to 65,000 distinct CDR3 sequences, approximately 11% appearing once. Findings of the study overall: Patients with HTLV-1-associated myelopathy had the highest level of TCR clonal expansion, whereas patients with multiple sclerosis had the lowest level, falling beneath the level found in healthy controls.

Germline-derived CDR1 and CDR2 are LNHNV and YYDKDF (reference sequence). The CDR3 has 16 amino acids. V trimming: 0 bases; J trimming: 6 bases; junction bases outside the gene matches: 7. The TCR was taken from a woman aged 55-69 years with HTLV-1-associated myelopathy (HAM/TSP). The chain carries TRBV15 and TRBJ2-1; 8 nucleotides align to TRBD2. The material sequenced was PBMCs. CDR3 loop: CATSRERAGVTNEQFF. The CDR3 DNA follows: TGTGCCACCAGCAGAGAGCGAGCGGGAGTGACCAATGAGCAGTTCTTC.